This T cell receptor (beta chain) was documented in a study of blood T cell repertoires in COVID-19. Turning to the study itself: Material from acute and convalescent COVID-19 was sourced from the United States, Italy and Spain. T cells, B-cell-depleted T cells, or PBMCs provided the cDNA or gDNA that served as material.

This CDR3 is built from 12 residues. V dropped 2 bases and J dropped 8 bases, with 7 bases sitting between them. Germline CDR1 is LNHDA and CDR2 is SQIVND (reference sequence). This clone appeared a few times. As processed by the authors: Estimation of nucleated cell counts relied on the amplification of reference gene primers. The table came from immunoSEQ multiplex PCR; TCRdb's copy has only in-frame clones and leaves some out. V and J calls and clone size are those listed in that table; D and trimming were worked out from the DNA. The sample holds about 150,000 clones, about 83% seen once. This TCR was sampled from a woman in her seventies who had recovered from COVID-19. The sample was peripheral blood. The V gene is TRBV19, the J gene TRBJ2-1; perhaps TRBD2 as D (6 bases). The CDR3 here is CASSIREDEQFF. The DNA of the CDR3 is TGTGCCAGTAGTATAAGGGAGGATGAGCAGTTCTTC.